Described below is a single TCR beta chain sequence and its context. Its specificity is unknown. The primer mix had 60 Vbeta and 13 Jbeta primers. The assay was immunoSEQ multiplex PCR, and TCRdb's table has in-frame clones only and misses some. This sample contains about 40,000 clones. The data were taken from a study of cytomegalovirus exposure and HLA in healthy donors. Study conclusions and caveats: Investigators reported 150 to 200 TCR beta chains as tied to cytomegalovirus.

The sequence derives from a man between 40 and 49 years old in good health and CMV-seropositive. Sequenced sample: PBMCs.

The CDR3 spells CASSLQGGWVYEQYF. The CDR3 coding sequence is TGTGCCAGCAGTCTCCAAGGCGGGTGGGTTTACGAGCAGTACTTC. The chain couples TRBV27 to TRBJ2-7, with TRBD2 as a possible D gene (5 bases). CDR1 is MNHEY, CDR2 SMNVEV, per germline (reference sequence). The CDR3 is 15 amino acids. The germline V and J ends were trimmed by 5 bases and 4 bases, with 18 bases remaining between them.